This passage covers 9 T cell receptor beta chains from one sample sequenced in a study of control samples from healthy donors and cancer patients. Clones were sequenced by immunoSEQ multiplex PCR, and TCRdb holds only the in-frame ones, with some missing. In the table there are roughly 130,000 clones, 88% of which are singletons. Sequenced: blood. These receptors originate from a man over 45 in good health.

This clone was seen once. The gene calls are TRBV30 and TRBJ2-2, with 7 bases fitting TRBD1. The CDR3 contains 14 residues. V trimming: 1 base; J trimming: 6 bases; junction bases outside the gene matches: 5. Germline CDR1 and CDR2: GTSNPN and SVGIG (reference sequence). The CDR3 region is CAWSGWQGAGELFF. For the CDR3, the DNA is TGTGCCTGGAGTGGTTGGCAGGGGGCCGGGGAGCTGTTTTTT. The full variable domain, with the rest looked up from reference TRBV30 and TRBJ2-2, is SQTIHQWPATLVQPVGSPLSLECTVEGTSNPNLYWYRQAAGRGLQLLFYSVGIGQISSEVPQNLSASRPQDRQFILSSKKLLLSDSGFYLCAWSGWQGAGELFFGEGSRLTVL.

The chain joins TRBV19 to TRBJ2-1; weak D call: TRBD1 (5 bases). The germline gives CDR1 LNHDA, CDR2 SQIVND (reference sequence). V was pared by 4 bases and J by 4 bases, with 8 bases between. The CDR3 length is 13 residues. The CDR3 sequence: CASSTTAYNEQFF. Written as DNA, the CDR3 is TGTGCCAGTAGTACGACAGCTTACAATGAGCAGTTCTTC.

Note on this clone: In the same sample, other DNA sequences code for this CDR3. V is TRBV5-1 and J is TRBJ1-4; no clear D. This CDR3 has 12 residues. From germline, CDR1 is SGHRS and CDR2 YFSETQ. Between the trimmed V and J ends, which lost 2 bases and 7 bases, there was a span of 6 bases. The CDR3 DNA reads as TGCGCCAGCAGCTTAGCTGGTGAAAAACTGTTTTTT. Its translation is CASSLAGEKLFF.

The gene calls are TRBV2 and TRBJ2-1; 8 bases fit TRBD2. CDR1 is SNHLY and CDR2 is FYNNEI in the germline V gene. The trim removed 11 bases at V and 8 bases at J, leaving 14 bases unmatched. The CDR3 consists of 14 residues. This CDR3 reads CAGESGGPIDEQFF. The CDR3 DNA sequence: TGTGCCGGGGAGTCGGGGGGGCCAATCGATGAGCAGTTCTTC.

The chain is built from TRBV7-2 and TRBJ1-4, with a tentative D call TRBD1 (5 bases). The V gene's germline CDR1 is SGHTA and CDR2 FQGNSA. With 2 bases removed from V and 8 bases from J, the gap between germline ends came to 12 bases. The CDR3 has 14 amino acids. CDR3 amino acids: CASSLSYGGEKLFF. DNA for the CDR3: TGTGCCAGCAGCTTAAGTTACGGGGGGGAAAAACTGTTTTTT.

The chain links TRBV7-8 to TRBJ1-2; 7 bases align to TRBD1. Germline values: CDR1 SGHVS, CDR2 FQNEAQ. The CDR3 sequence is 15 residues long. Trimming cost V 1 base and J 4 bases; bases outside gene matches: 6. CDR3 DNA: TGTGCCAGCAGCTTAGAAGACAGGGTACCCTATGGCTACACCTTC. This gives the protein CASSLEDRVPYGYTF.

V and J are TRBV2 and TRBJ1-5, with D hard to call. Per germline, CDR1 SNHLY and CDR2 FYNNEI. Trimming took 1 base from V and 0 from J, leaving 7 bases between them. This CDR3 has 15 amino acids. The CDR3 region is CASSEGQYSNQPQHF. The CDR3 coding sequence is TGTGCCAGCAGTGAAGGGCAGTATAGCAATCAGCCCCAGCATTTT.

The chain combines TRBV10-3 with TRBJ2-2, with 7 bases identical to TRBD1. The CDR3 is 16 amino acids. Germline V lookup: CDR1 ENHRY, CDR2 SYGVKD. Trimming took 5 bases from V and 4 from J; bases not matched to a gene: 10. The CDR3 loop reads CAISSTGVTPTGELFF. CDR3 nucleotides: TGTGCCATCAGTAGTACAGGGGTGACCCCCACCGGGGAGCTGTTTTTT.

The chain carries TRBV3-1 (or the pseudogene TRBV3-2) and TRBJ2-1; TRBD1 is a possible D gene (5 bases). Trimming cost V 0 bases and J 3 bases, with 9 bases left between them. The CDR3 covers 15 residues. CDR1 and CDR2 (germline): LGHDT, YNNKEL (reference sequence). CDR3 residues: CASSQDPRVYNEQFF. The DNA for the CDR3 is TGTGCCAGCAGCCAAGATCCCAGGGTCTACAATGAGCAGTTCTTC.